These 18 T cell receptor beta chains came from one sample sequenced in a study of technical replicates of blood from a handful of donors. Assay used: immunoSEQ multiplex PCR; TCRdb lists only in-frame clones, some missing. In the table there are around 89,000 clones, roughly 94% of which are singletons. The sample comprised T cells isolated from PBMCs. The receptors originated from a human donor in good health.

The chain carries TRBV10-1 and TRBJ2-7; TRBD1 matches 10 bases. Looked up from germline, CDR1 is WNHNN and CDR2 is SYGVQD (reference sequence). This CDR3 contains 12 residues. J gave up 6 bases and V 4 bases, and 0 bases lay outside the gene matches. The CDR3 sequence is CASSGDRGEQYF. DNA for the CDR3: TGCGCCAGCAGTGGGGACAGGGGCGAGCAGTACTTC.

CDR3 DNA sequence: TGTGCCAGCAGTTGGGACACAGCGGGGACAGATACGCAGTATTTT. Translated, it gives CASSWDTAGTDTQYF. V and J are TRBV6-5 and TRBJ2-3, with a possible D match to TRBD2 (7 bases). CDR3 length: 15 amino acids. The V gene's germline CDR1 is MNHEY and CDR2 SVGAGI. Trimming shortened V by 4 bases and J by 3 bases, and 14 bases separated the two germline ends.

This chain uses TRBV6-5 with TRBJ2-1; TRBD2 agrees at 10 bases. After removal of 2 bases from V and 4 bases from J, the junction contained 2 bases not matched to a gene. The CDR3 is 15 amino acids. CDR1 is MNHEY, CDR2 SVGAGI, per germline. The CDR3 DNA sequence: TGTGCCAGCAGTTACCCTAGCGGGAGTTACAATGAGCAGTTCTTC. It encodes CASSYPSGSYNEQFF.

The chain uses TRBV5-1 and TRBJ2-1; TRBD1 might be the D (5 bases). V was pared by 3 bases and J by 0 bases, with 13 bases between. The CDR3 extends over 16 amino acids. Germline V CDR1 and CDR2: SGHRS, YFSETQ. CDR3 sequence (DNA): TGCGCCAGCAGCTCGGACACTCCCCCCTCCTACAATGAGCAGTTCTTC. Residues: CASSSDTPPSYNEQFF.

The CDR3 reads CASSPSSRLAGFIGELFF. CDR3 in DNA: TGTGCCAGCAGCCCAAGCTCGCGTCTAGCGGGGTTCATCGGGGAGCTGTTTTTT. This chain joins TRBV7-9 and TRBJ2-2; the match to TRBD2 covers 9 bases. J gave up 7 bases and V 5 bases, and 17 bases lay outside the gene matches. This CDR3 is 18 amino acids long. CDR1 is SEHNR and CDR2 is FQNEAQ in the germline V gene (reference sequence). The entire variable domain, with the rest obtained from reference TRBV7-9 and TRBJ2-2, is as follows: DTGVSQNPRHKITKRGQNVTFRCDPISEHNRLYWYRQTLGQGPEFLTYFQNEAQLEKSRLLSDRFSAERPKGSFSTLEIQRTEQGDSAMYLCASSPSSRLAGFIGELFFGEGSRLTVL.

The gene calls are TRBV7-9 and TRBJ2-7, with 12 bases matching TRBD1. Germline V gene data show CDR1 as SEHNR and CDR2 as FQNEAQ (reference sequence). J was trimmed by 5 bases and V by 5 bases; bases with no gene match: 7. This CDR3 is built from 15 residues. The CDR3 DNA sequence: TGTGCCAGCAGCCACCGGGACAGGGGGCCCAACGAGCAGTACTTC. Translation: CASSHRDRGPNEQYF. The entire variable domain, with the rest obtained from reference TRBV7-9 and TRBJ2-7, is as follows: DTGVSQNPRHKITKRGQNVTFRCDPISEHNRLYWYRQTLGQGPEFLTYFQNEAQLEKSRLLSDRFSAERPKGSFSTLEIQRTEQGDSAMYLCASSHRDRGPNEQYFGPGTRLTVT.

V is TRBV11-2 and J is TRBJ2-7, with no clear D. Germline CDR1 and CDR2: SGHAT and FQNNGV. The CDR3 is made up of 11 amino acids. Trimming took off 1 base at V and 6 bases at J, with 4 bases between the two ends. The DNA for the CDR3 is TGTGCCAGCAGCTTAGGAGTCGAGCAGTACTTC. Protein sequence: CASSLGVEQYF.

The chain couples TRBV2 to TRBJ2-1; TRBD2 matches at 14 bases. There are 16 residues in the CDR3. The ends lost 6 bases at V and 9 bases at J; junction bases unmatched: 10. Germline-derived CDR1 and CDR2 are SNHLY and FYNNEI. This CDR3 reads CASRKTSGRAEVEQFF. As DNA, the CDR3 is TGTGCCAGCAGAAAGACTAGCGGGAGGGCCGAGGTTGAGCAGTTCTTC.

CDR3 coding DNA: TGTGCCAGCAGTGTACAGGGTTTGGTCTCTTCTGGAAACACCATATATTTT. Translation: CASSVQGLVSSGNTIYF. This chain uses TRBV2 with TRBJ1-3, with a weak D call TRBD1 (6 bases). CDR3 length: 17 amino acids. V lost 4 bases and J lost 1, with 17 bases in between. Germline CDR1 and CDR2: SNHLY and FYNNEI. The whole variable domain, filled in from reference TRBV2 and TRBJ1-3, reads EPEVTQTPSHQVTQMGQEVILRCVPISNHLYFYWYRQILGQKVEFLVSFYNNEISEKSEIFDDQFSVERPDGSNFTLKIRSTKLEDSAMYFCASSVQGLVSSGNTIYFGEGSWLTVV.

This chain's CDR3 is CASRQAGGNSGANVLTF. CDR3 sequence (DNA): TGTGCCAGCAGACAAGCGGGAGGCAACTCTGGGGCCAACGTCCTGACTTTC. The chain recombines TRBV7-2 with TRBJ2-6, with 9 positions matching TRBD2. CDR3 length equals 17 residues. After removal of 6 bases from V and 0 bases from J, the junction contained 6 bases not matched to a gene. From germline, CDR1 is SGHTA and CDR2 FQGNSA.

This clone was found once. This rearrangement joins TRBV30 to TRBJ1-2; perhaps TRBD1 as D (5 bases). This CDR3 is built from 13 residues. Between the trimmed V and J ends, which lost 2 bases and 4 bases, there was a span of 11 bases. Germline V gene data show CDR1 as GTSNPN and CDR2 as SVGIG (reference sequence). The CDR3 coding sequence is TGTGCCTGGAGTCCGGACATTCTCTATGGCTACACCTTC. Protein sequence: CAWSPDILYGYTF.

The J gene is TRBJ2-7, the V gene TRBV18; the D gene is possibly TRBD1 (8 bases). The V and J ends lost 3 bases and 7 bases respectively, with 13 bases between them. Germline-derived CDR1 and CDR2 are KGHSH and LQKENI. This CDR3 comprises 13 residues. CDR3 sequence (DNA): TGTGCCAGCTCACCTGGACAGGGAGGGGAGCAGTACTTC. It codes for CASSPGQGGEQYF.

This clone was detected only once. The chain employs TRBV5-1 and TRBJ1-1; D unclear. The CDR3 totals 15 residues. Germline V CDR1 and CDR2: SGHRS, YFSETQ. Trimming removed 1 base at V and 0 bases at J, with 10 bases between. CDR3 sequence: CASSLFQHMNTEAFF. CDR3 coding DNA: TGCGCCAGCAGCTTGTTTCAACACATGAACACTGAAGCTTTCTTT.

The chain has TRBV13 and TRBJ2-1; 7 bases align to TRBD1. Germline assignment: CDR1 PRHDT and CDR2 FYEKMQ (reference sequence). CDR3 length equals 14 residues. V was clipped by 5 bases and J by 4 bases; unmatched bases: 5. The CDR3 coding sequence is TGTGCCAGCAGCGCGACAGGGAATTACAATGAGCAGTTCTTC. Translating gives CASSATGNYNEQFF. Complete variable domain (other parts from reference TRBV13 and TRBJ2-1): AAGVIQSPRHLIKEKRETATLKCYPIPRHDTVYWYQQGPGQDPQFLISFYEKMQSDKGSIPDRFSAQQFSDYHSELNMSSLELGDSALYFCASSATGNYNEQFFGPGTRLTVL.

In regard to this clone: The same CDR3 can be traced to other DNA sequences in this sample. V gene TRBV5-1 combines with J gene TRBJ2-3, with 11 bases lining up with TRBD2. Germline lookup yields CDR1 SGHRS and CDR2 YFSETQ. V was clipped by 3 bases and J by 3 bases; unmatched bases: 3. The CDR3 length is 15 residues. DNA of the CDR3: TGCGCCAGCAGCTCCACTAGCGGGGGAACAGATACGCAGTATTTT. It yields the protein CASSSTSGGTDTQYF.

The genes are TRBV7-9 and TRBJ1-3; D is uncertain. This CDR3 has 19 amino acids. CDR1 and CDR2 (germline): SEHNR, FQNEAQ (reference sequence). V lost 2 bases, J lost 0 bases, and 20 bases lay in between. CDR3 protein: CASSLKRLRETRSGNTIYF. CDR3 in DNA: TGTGCCAGCAGCTTAAAACGTTTACGGGAAACCCGCTCTGGAAACACCATATATTTT.

This chain uses TRBV27 with TRBJ1-3; no definite D call. The length of the CDR3 is 15 residues. Looked up from germline, CDR1 is MNHEY and CDR2 is SMNVEV (reference sequence). The V end lost 0 bases, the J end lost 0 bases, and 6 bases lay between the germline ends. This CDR3 is CASSLSPYSGNTIYF. The CDR3 DNA sequence: TGTGCCAGCAGTTTATCCCCCTACTCTGGAAACACCATATATTTT.

This clone was counted a single time. V and J are TRBV19 and TRBJ1-5; D is unresolved. Trimming removed 3 bases at V and 3 bases at J, with 12 bases between. Germline assignment: CDR1 LNHDA and CDR2 SQIVND (reference sequence). This CDR3 spans 15 amino acids. Here the CDR3 reads CASSMSGFDNQPQHF. CDR3 nucleotide sequence: TGTGCCAGTAGTATGTCGGGGTTTGACAATCAGCCCCAGCATTTT.